Listed below are T cell receptor beta chains from one sample, sequenced in a study of blood T cells in healthy people across ages. TCRdb recomputed calls from the 5' RACE reads with MiXCR, one row per CDR3 protein. The sample shows 1.5 million to 2 million distinct CDR3 sequences, 49% of them seen only once. The sample consisted of blood. The receptors shown here come from a woman aged 40 to 55 in good health. CDR3s include the opening cysteine and the closing phenylalanine or tryptophan. Each record gives: V gene, J gene, D gene, clone size, CDR3 protein, CDR3 DNA. A D gene is named only where the DNA matches it firmly. Only part of the rows carry a size: once, few, many, or a class if the clone is expanded.

>TRBV7-2|TRBJ1-1|-|once
CASSLSEGMNPEAFF
TGTGCCAGCAGCCTCTCGGAGGGTATGAACCCTGAAGCTTTCTTT
>TRBV28|TRBJ2-5|-|few
CASSLDTSTETQYF
TGTGCCAGCAGTTTAGACACTAGCACGGAGACCCAGTACTTC
>TRBV4-3|TRBJ2-7|TRBD1|-
CASSQADTGTEVYEQYF
TGCGCCAGCAGCCAAGCTGACACCGGGACAGAAGTATACGAGCAGTACTTC
>TRBV15|TRBJ2-1|-|-
CATRRGANSYNEQFF
TGTGCCACCCGCAGGGGAGCTAACTCCTACAATGAGCAGTTCTTC
>TRBV20-1|TRBJ2-5|TRBD2|few
CSALQLAGEQETQYF
TGCAGTGCTTTGCAACTAGCGGGAGAACAAGAGACCCAGTACTTC
>TRBV28|TRBJ2-5|-|few
CASSPPGPRAQYF
TGTGCCAGCAGTCCGCCGGGACCCCGGGCCCAGTACTTC
>TRBV28|TRBJ1-1|-|-
CASSLSWAEAFF
TGTGCCAGCAGCCTGAGTTGGGCTGAAGCTTTCTTT
>TRBV4-3|TRBJ2-5|TRBD1|few
CASSQDDDRAQKGTQYF
TGCGCCAGCAGCCAAGATGACGACAGGGCGCAAAAAGGGACCCAGTACTTC
>TRBV12-3/TRBV12-4|TRBJ2-7|TRBD1|-
CASSIGQGSYEKYF
TGTGCCAGCAGTATAGGACAGGGCTCCTACGAGAAGTACTTC
>TRBV20-1|TRBJ1-1|-|-
CSSGRTEAFF
TGCAGCTCAGGGAGGACTGAAGCTTTCTTT
>TRBV29-1|TRBJ1-2|TRBD1|-
CSVEDRMARDREFNYGYTF
TGCAGCGTTGAAGATCGAATGGCCCGGGACAGGGAGTTTAACTATGGCTACACCTTC
>TRBV27|TRBJ2-6|-|few
CASSLYGANVLTF
TGTGCCAGCAGTTTATACGGGGCCAACGTCCTGACTTTC
>TRBV20-1|TRBJ2-7|-|-
CSARVTMSSYEQYF
TGCAGTGCTAGAGTCACAATGAGCTCCTACGAGCAGTACTTC
>TRBV5-1|TRBJ1-4|-|few
CASGTTAREKLFF
TGCGCCAGCGGGACAACTGCCAGAGAAAAACTGTTTTTT
>TRBV20-1|TRBJ2-1|TRBD2|few
CSARPPRPGGYNEQFF
TGCAGTGCTAGACCTCCCCGTCCGGGGGGCTACAATGAGCAGTTCTTC
>TRBV4-2|TRBJ2-1|-|once
CASSQRNELSNEQFF
TGTGCCAGCAGCCAAAGGAACGAACTTAGCAATGAGCAGTTCTTC
>TRBV29-1|TRBJ2-3|-|-
CSLRGGRGDTQYF
TGCAGCCTTAGGGGGGGACGAGGTGATACGCAGTATTTT
>TRBV4-3|TRBJ1-2|-|-
CASSQDRLLSGYTF
TGCGCCAGCAGCCAAGACAGACTACTCAGCGGCTACACCTTC
>TRBV20-1|TRBJ1-2|-|few
CSAPSPSGYTF
TGCAGTGCCCCCTCGCCGAGCGGCTACACCTTC
>TRBV21-1|TRBJ2-6|-|-
CASSKLRLAGANVLTF
TGTGCCAGCAGCAAACTTCGGTTGGCTGGGGCCAACGTCCTGACTTTC
>TRBV10-3|TRBJ1-2|-|-
CAISEGTLYGYTF
TGTGCCATCAGTGAGGGGACCCTCTATGGCTACACCTTC
>TRBV29-1|TRBJ2-7|TRBD1|-
CSVEVARGEQYF
TGCAGCGTTGAAGTTGCCAGGGGGGAGCAGTACTTC
>TRBV9|TRBJ2-5|TRBD2|few
CASSVEASGATSKETQYF
TGTGCCAGCAGCGTAGAAGCTAGCGGGGCGACGAGTAAAGAGACCCAGTACTTC
>TRBV10-1|TRBJ2-1|-|-
CASSFDRSKNYNEQFF
TGCGCCAGCAGCTTCGACAGATCCAAGAATTACAATGAGCAGTTCTTC
>TRBV20-1|TRBJ2-3|TRBD2|-
CSARSASGGRDTQYF
TGCAGTGCTAGATCAGCTAGCGGGGGCCGAGATACGCAGTATTTT
>TRBV28|TRBJ2-5|TRBD2|-
CASVIAGAQETQYF
TGTGCCAGCGTTATAGCGGGGGCACAAGAGACCCAGTACTTC
>TRBV7-6|TRBJ2-1|-|-
CASSFFGAEQFF
TGTGCCAGCAGCTTCTTCGGGGCCGAGCAGTTCTTC
>TRBV6-5|TRBJ2-7|TRBD2|-
CASSFLSGLADYEQYF
TGCGCCAGCAGTTTTCTCTCGGGACTAGCGGACTACGAGCAGTACTTC
>TRBV7-3|TRBJ2-5|-|few
CASSLNGQTQYF
TGTGCCAGCAGCCTAAATGGGCAAACCCAGTACTTC
>TRBV27|TRBJ2-1|-|few
CASSGPNEQFF
TGTGCCAGCAGTGGTCCAAATGAGCAGTTCTTC
>TRBV6-5|TRBJ2-4|-|few
CASSYSGQALAKNIQYF
TGTGCCAGCAGTTACTCCGGACAAGCTCTAGCCAAAAACATTCAGTACTTC
>TRBV24-1|TRBJ2-3|TRBD2|few
CATSPPASGGAHASWDTQYF
TGTGCCACCAGTCCCCCCGCTAGCGGGGGGGCCCATGCAAGCTGGGATACGCAGTATTTT
>TRBV9|TRBJ2-1|-|-
CASGGGDNEQFF
TGTGCCAGCGGGGGTGGAGACAATGAGCAGTTCTTC
>TRBV11-1|TRBJ2-5|TRBD2|-
CASNPGLAQETQYF
TGTGCCAGCAACCCAGGACTAGCGCAAGAGACCCAGTACTTC
>TRBV12-3/TRBV12-4|TRBJ2-3|TRBD2|few
CASHHRSGGATDTQYF
TGTGCCAGCCACCATCGCAGCGGGGGGGCCACAGATACGCAGTATTTT
>TRBV5-1|TRBJ2-1|TRBD2|-
CASSLDGTSFYNEQFF
TGCGCCAGCAGCTTGGACGGGACTAGCTTTTACAATGAGCAGTTCTTC
>TRBV10-1|TRBJ2-4|-|-
CASSDGQFRGQYF
TGCGCCAGCAGTGACGGACAGTTCCGAGGGCAGTACTTC
>TRBV5-1|TRBJ2-1|TRBD1|-
CASSLQGAHNEQFF
TGCGCCAGCAGCTTGCAGGGGGCCCACAATGAGCAGTTCTTC
>TRBV27|TRBJ2-7|TRBD2|few
CASSEWGLAAYEQYF
TGTGCCAGCAGCGAATGGGGACTAGCTGCCTACGAGCAGTACTTC
>TRBV5-1|TRBJ1-1|TRBD1|-
CASSLPQGAKSEAFF
TGCGCCAGCAGCTTGCCCCAGGGGGCCAAATCTGAAGCTTTCTTT
>TRBV12-3/TRBV12-4|TRBJ2-3|TRBD2|-
CASSLREGSTQYF
TGTGCCAGCAGTTTACGGGAGGGGAGTACGCAGTATTTT
>TRBV7-3|TRBJ1-2|-|once
CASSLMSPENMGRAGYTF
TGTGCCAGCAGCTTAATGTCTCCGGAGAACATGGGCCGAGCGGGCTACACCTTC
>TRBV7-9|TRBJ1-4|TRBD1|-
CASSLGRGHEKLFF
TGTGCCAGCAGCTTAGGCAGGGGGCACGAAAAACTGTTTTTT
>TRBV20-1|TRBJ1-2|TRBD1|-
CSARADRGHGYTF
TGCAGTGCTAGAGCAGACAGGGGGCATGGCTACACCTTC
>TRBV7-3|TRBJ2-5|TRBD1|-
CASSTRQGAYSETQYF
TGTGCCAGCAGCACCCGACAGGGAGCGTATTCAGAGACCCAGTACTTC
>TRBV20-1|TRBJ1-2|-|-
CSAQRSEGAYGYTF
TGCAGTGCACAAAGGAGTGAGGGCGCCTATGGCTACACCTTC
>TRBV7-2|TRBJ2-3|-|-
CASSLVAHVTDTQYF
TGTGCCAGCAGCTTAGTCGCCCACGTCACAGATACGCAGTATTTT
>TRBV29-1|TRBJ1-5|-|-
CSVGREGDQPQHF
TGCAGCGTGGGACGGGAGGGGGATCAGCCCCAGCATTTT
>TRBV14|TRBJ2-3|TRBD2|-
CASSQTSGYTDTQYF
TGTGCCAGCAGCCAAACTAGCGGCTACACAGATACGCAGTATTTT
>TRBV3-1|TRBJ1-5|-|-
CASSPLGPGACNQPQHF
TGTGCCAGCAGCCCCTTGGGGCCAGGGGCTTGCAATCAGCCCCAGCATTTT
>TRBV7-3|TRBJ2-2|-|-
CASSHGGTGELFF
TGTGCCAGCAGCCATGGAGGAACCGGGGAGCTGTTTTTT
>TRBV25-1|TRBJ1-4|TRBD1|-
CASSLSTGNDWRTNEKLFF
TGTGCCAGCAGTCTCTCGACAGGGAACGACTGGAGAACTAATGAAAAACTGTTTTTT
>TRBV4-1|TRBJ2-5|TRBD2|few
CASSQDMGTSQYQETQYF
TGCGCCAGCAGCCAAGATATGGGGACTAGCCAGTACCAAGAGACCCAGTACTTC
>TRBV28|TRBJ2-5|-|-
CASSTPGVVGEQYF
TGTGCCAGCAGCACTCCCGGGGTCGTTGGTGAGCAGTACTTC
>TRBV28|TRBJ2-1|-|many
CASREQGNEQFF
TGCGCCAGCAGGGAACAGGGCAATGAGCAGTTCTTC